This passage covers 14 T cell receptor beta chains from one sample sequenced in a study of metastatic and nonmetastatic thyroid tumors. Prior to thyroid surgery, none of the patients had received any treatment. TCRdb reassembled clones from the PCR reads with MiXCR. The sample has about 40,000 clones; over 25% are singletons. Sequenced sample: blood. Source of these receptors: a male donor with papillary thyroid cancer or a benign thyroid nodule (not recorded which). Some clones in this sample may be carry-over from other donors' samples.

This clone was detected a few times. This sequence joins TRBV30 and TRBJ2-7, with D possibly being TRBD2 (6 bases). The CDR3 loop spans 13 amino acids. Trimming took 0 bases from V and 4 from J, leaving 10 bases between them. The germline V gene encodes CDR1 GTSNPN and CDR2 SVGIG (reference sequence). In nucleotides, the CDR3 is TGTGCCTGGAGTGTGGGGGGAAGGTACGAGCAGTACTTC. It translates to CAWSVGGRYEQYF.

This clone is categorized as medium-sized (0.01 to 0.1%). This chain uses TRBV20-1 with TRBJ2-4; weak D call: TRBD1 (5 bases). Between the trimmed V and J ends, which lost 5 bases and 6 bases, there was a span of 17 bases. The CDR3 has 14 amino acids. CDR1 is DFQATT, CDR2 SNEGSKA, per germline (reference sequence). The CDR3 protein is CSAWGPLDVNIQYF. The CDR3 DNA follows: TGCAGTGCTTGGGGCCCATTGGACGTAAACATTCAGTACTTC.

J is TRBJ2-2 and V is TRBV19; weak D call: TRBD1 (5 bases). V lost 10 bases to trimming and J lost 4 bases, with 16 bases between them. Germline CDR1 LNHDA, CDR2 SQIVND (reference sequence). The CDR3 consists of 14 residues. The CDR3, as DNA: TGTGCCACCGCGGTGGGGCAGACCACCGGGGAGCTGTTTTTT. This encodes CATAVGQTTGELFF.

The table lists this clone with a count of one. This chain uses TRBV5-4 with TRBJ2-3, with TRBD2 matching 12 bases. This CDR3 contains 17 residues. Germline CDR1 is SGHNT and CDR2 is YYREEE (reference sequence). Trimming took 0 bases from V and 4 from J; bases not matched to a gene: 6. The DNA for the CDR3 is TGTGCCAGCAGCTTGGGACTAGCGGGAGTAGGATCAGATACGCAGTATTTT. Its translation: CASSLGLAGVGSDTQYF.

This clone was counted at least ten times. The rearrangement joins TRBV4-1 to TRBJ2-5; D is perhaps TRBD2 (5 bases). V was trimmed by 3 bases and J by 1 base, leaving 12 bases between them. This CDR3 has 15 amino acids. CDR1 is MGHRA and CDR2 is YSYEKL in the germline V gene. The CDR3 region has the DNA TGCGCCAGCAGCCACATAACTAGAGGCCAAGAGACCCAGTACTTC. Translated, it gives CASSHITRGQETQYF.

This rearrangement joins TRBV20-1 to TRBJ2-2; unclear D gene. V was trimmed by 2 bases and J by 1 base, leaving 11 bases between them. The CDR3 contains 15 residues. Per germline, CDR1 DFQATT and CDR2 SNEGSKA (reference sequence). The CDR3 region is CSARMAVKNTGELFF. The CDR3 DNA reads as TGCAGTGCTAGAATGGCAGTAAAGAACACCGGGGAGCTGTTTTTT.

J is TRBJ1-2 and V is TRBV14, with 7 bases identical to TRBD1. Unmatched junction bases numbered 10, after V lost 1 base and J lost 11 bases. The CDR3 spans 14 residues. Germline CDR1 and CDR2: SGHDN and FVKESK. Here the CDR3 reads CASSQVRQGERYTF. The CDR3, as DNA: TGTGCCAGCAGCCAAGTTAGGCAGGGGGAAAGATACACCTTC.

As to this clone: Germline and junction disagree at one end, which may indicate a read error. The rearrangement joins TRBV27 to TRBJ1-1; maybe TRBD1 (5 bases). The germline V gene has CDR1 MNHEY and CDR2 SMNVEV (reference sequence). The CDR3 sequence is 16 residues long. The CDR3 DNA reads TGTGTCAGCCTAGGGGTCTATGTCTTCCGGAACACTGAAGCTTTCTTT. Protein sequence: CVSLGVYVFRNTEAFF.

This chain joins TRBV12-3 or TRBV12-4 and TRBJ2-1; D is unclear. This CDR3 is built from 12 residues. Trimming took off 4 bases at V and 6 bases at J, with 7 bases between the two ends. The CDR3 region is CASSSDGNEQFF. The CDR3 bases are TGTGCCAGCAGTTCAGACGGCAATGAGCAGTTCTTC.

Only one count was recorded for this clone. One end of the junction varies from germline; a read error may be responsible. The chain employs TRBV30 and TRBJ2-1, with TRBD2 identical over 10 bases. Germline V CDR1 and CDR2: GTSNPN, SVGIG (reference sequence). The CDR3 contains 15 residues. The DNA of the CDR3 is TGTGCCGGGCAGTCCCGAGCGGGGGGGCACAATGTGCAGTTCTTC. Protein product: CAGQSRAGGHNVQFF.

In the case of this clone: The conserved phenylalanine or tryptophan normally closing the CDR3 is absent here, so this likely arose from a read error. No DNA is shown, since the ends of the CDR3 on it are uncertain; the CDR3 is the one TCRdb lists. V gene TRBV5-1 combines with J gene TRBJ2-5. From germline, CDR1 is SGHRS and CDR2 YFSETQ. The CDR3 numbers 11 amino acids, ends counted. The CDR3 reads CASSIEETKYL.

In its sample, this clone was seen many times. The chain is built from TRBV28 and TRBJ1-3, with D tentatively TRBD1 (6 bases). The germline V gene has CDR1 MDHEN and CDR2 SYDVKM. Deletions cut 6 bases from V and 0 bases from J, with 18 bases between. CDR3 length equals 17 residues. CDR3 sequence: CASRVSTGLPSGNTIYF. In DNA, the CDR3 is TGTGCCAGCAGAGTGTCGACAGGTTTGCCCTCTGGAAACACCATATATTTT.

A note on this clone: The junction and the germline gene differ at one end; a read error may be behind it. CDR3 sequence reads: CASRLEPVTWDEHYF. CDR3 DNA sequence: TGCGCCAGCAGATTGGAGCCCGTGACATGGGACGAGCATTACTTC. The rearrangement links TRBV5-1 to TRBJ2-7; tentatively, D is TRBD1 or TRBD2 (5 bases each). The germline gives CDR1 SGHRS, CDR2 YFSETQ. The CDR3 length is 15 residues.

At least ten counts were recorded for this clone. The chain uses TRBV20-1 and TRBJ2-3, with TRBD2 identical over 8 bases. CDR1 and CDR2 from the germline V gene are DFQATT and SNEGSKA (reference sequence). V dropped 3 bases and J dropped 2; count of bases not matched to a gene: 10. The CDR3 extends over 16 amino acids. CDR3 protein: CSARIPSGSPTDTQYF. The DNA of the CDR3 is TGCAGTGCTAGGATTCCCAGCGGGAGCCCCACAGATACGCAGTATTTT.